Listed below are T cell receptor beta chains from one sample, sequenced in a study of beta chain features in type 1 diabetes. Libraries were prepared by immunoSEQ multiplex PCR; TCRdb keeps only in-frame clonotypes and omits some of them. The repertoire has roughly 500,000 clones, around 10% of them found once; the top ten carry 0.046%. Input material: naive CD4+ T cells from blood. These receptors were obtained from a woman aged 18-29 years in good health. CDR3s include the opening cysteine and the closing phenylalanine or tryptophan. A D gene is named only where the DNA matches it firmly. Rows may omit the clone size; those that give it use once, few, many or a size class.

clone_size j_call v_call d_call cdr3_aa cdr3_nt
NA TRBJ2-3 TRBV7-9 TRBD2 CASSLGGRTDTQYF TGTGCCAGCAGTTTGGGCGGGAGAACAGATACGCAGTATTTT
few TRBJ2-2 TRBV9 TRBD1 CASSQIVTGTGELFF TGTGCCAGCAGCCAGATCGTGACAGGGACCGGGGAGCTGTTTTTT
few TRBJ2-2 TRBV28 NA CASSDSGTSNGELFF TGTGCCAGCAGTGACTCCGGGACTTCGAACGGGGAGCTGTTTTTT
few TRBJ1-6 TRBV28 TRBD1 CASRPSRGTNSPLHF TGTGCCAGCCGTCCATCCAGGGGGACGAATTCACCCCTCCACTTT
few TRBJ2-4 TRBV15 NA CATSRDKGWAKNIQYF TGTGCCACCAGCAGAGATAAGGGTTGGGCCAAAAACATTCAGTACTTC
NA TRBJ2-3 TRBV29-1 TRBD2 CSVEDWASGGTDTQYF TGCAGCGTTGAAGATTGGGCTAGCGGGGGCACAGATACGCAGTATTTT
few TRBJ1-2 TRBV18 NA CASSLTSGSGYTF TGTGCCAGCTCACTAACTTCAGGGAGCGGCTACACCTTC
few TRBJ1-2 TRBV7-9 NA CASSLETDYGYTF TGTGCCAGCAGCTTAGAGACAGACTATGGCTACACCTTC
few TRBJ2-1 TRBV6-6 TRBD2 CASSPSGKSRNEQFF TGTGCCAGCAGTCCTAGCGGAAAGTCGCGAAATGAGCAGTTCTTC
NA TRBJ2-2 TRBV21-1 NA CASTRSNTGELFF TGTGCCAGCACCAGATCGAACACCGGGGAGCTGTTTTTT
NA TRBJ2-3 TRBV30 NA CAWSDTDTQYF TGTGCCTGGAGTGACACAGATACGCAGTATTTT
NA TRBJ1-1 TRBV11-2 NA CASSRIRNTEAFF TGTGCCAGCAGCCGAATTCGGAACACTGAAGCTTTCTTT
NA TRBJ1-2 TRBV9 NA CASSLENYGYTF TGTGCCAGCAGCTTAGAGAACTATGGCTACACCTTC
few TRBJ2-1 TRBV7-3 NA CASSLPNNSLTSYNEQFF TGTGCCAGCAGCTTACCAAATAACAGTCTAACCTCCTACAATGAGCAGTTCTTC
NA TRBJ2-7 TRBV7-2 NA CASSLDRVLSYEQYF TGTGCCAGCAGCTTAGACAGGGTTTTATCCTACGAGCAGTACTTC
few TRBJ2-1 TRBV19 NA CASSTRTTTTGNEQFF TGTGCCAGTAGTACCAGGACGACGACGACCGGCAATGAGCAGTTCTTC
NA TRBJ2-5 TRBV18 NA CASSPQGRETQYF TGTGCCAGCTCACCACAGGGAAGAGAGACCCAGTACTTC
few TRBJ2-5 TRBV28 TRBD2 CASGLAARQETQYF TGTGCCAGCGGACTAGCGGCGAGACAAGAGACCCAGTACTTC
few TRBJ2-5 TRBV7-9 NA CASSYERRGETQYF TGTGCCAGCAGCTACGAACGGCGGGGAGAGACCCAGTACTTC
many TRBJ2-3 TRBV29-1 TRBD2 CSASGSTDTQYF TGCAGCGCTAGCGGGAGCACAGATACGCAGTATTTT
NA TRBJ2-5 TRBV15 TRBD2 CATTPRWGGSETQYF TGTGCCACCACCCCCAGGTGGGGGGGTAGTGAGACCCAGTACTTC
NA TRBJ2-3 TRBV29-1 TRBD2 CSARGSGGALDTQYF TGCAGCGCCCGGGGTAGCGGGGGGGCACTAGATACGCAGTATTTT
NA TRBJ2-7 TRBV15 NA CATSSLDGYEQYF TGTGCCACCAGCAGTTTGGACGGCTACGAGCAGTACTTC
NA TRBJ2-3 TRBV2 NA CASIARQVADTQYF TGTGCCAGCATCGCCCGACAGGTCGCAGATACGCAGTATTTT
few TRBJ2-1 TRBV5-4 TRBD2 CASSSQRGDLNEQFF TGTGCCAGCAGTTCCCAGCGGGGTGACCTAAATGAGCAGTTCTTC
few TRBJ1-1 TRBV6-1 NA CASRHTAMNTEAFF TGTGCCAGCAGGCACACAGCCATGAACACTGAAGCTTTCTTT
NA TRBJ2-7 TRBV18 NA CASSPRYIYEQYF TGTGCCAGCTCACCACGGTACATCTACGAGCAGTACTTC
few TRBJ1-1 TRBV29-1 NA CSSYTGENTEAFF TGCAGCTCTTATACGGGGGAGAACACTGAAGCTTTCTTT
NA TRBJ2-1 TRBV28 TRBD1 CASSQVSPGTGGDEQFF TGTGCCAGCAGCCAAGTATCCCCTGGGACAGGGGGCGATGAGCAGTTCTTC
few TRBJ2-3 TRBV29-1 NA CSLLGSGDSTDTQYF TGCAGCCTCTTGGGTAGCGGAGATAGCACAGATACGCAGTATTTT
few TRBJ2-1 TRBV6-5 TRBD1 CASRADRGFLNEQFF TGTGCCAGCAGGGCCGACAGGGGGTTTCTCAATGAGCAGTTCTTC
few TRBJ1-6 TRBV28 NA CASTLGGDHNSPLHF TGTGCCAGCACGTTGGGGGGTGACCATAATTCACCCCTCCACTTT
NA TRBJ2-1 TRBV15 TRBD2 CATSPSGGSNEQFF TGTGCCACCAGCCCGAGCGGGGGGTCCAATGAGCAGTTCTTC
few TRBJ2-5 TRBV9 TRBD2 CASSVTSGQETQYF TGTGCCAGCAGCGTAACTAGCGGACAAGAGACCCAGTACTTC
NA TRBJ2-1 TRBV4-3 NA CASSLDSHNEQFF TGCGCCAGCAGCCTGGACAGCCACAATGAGCAGTTCTTC
NA TRBJ2-7 TRBV27 NA CATSGTLGYEQYF TGTGCCACCTCCGGGACCCTCGGGTACGAGCAGTACTTC
NA TRBJ1-2 TRBV6-5 NA CASSYQGSRAGGYTF TGTGCCAGCAGTTACCAGGGTTCTAGGGCGGGTGGCTACACCTTC
NA TRBJ1-1 TRBV4-1 TRBD1 CASSLRQGGDTEAFF TGCGCCAGCAGCCTCAGACAGGGTGGGGACACTGAAGCTTTCTTT
few TRBJ1-2 TRBV30 TRBD1 CAWRPGQRHLANYGYTF TGTGCCTGGAGGCCGGGACAGCGTCACCTAGCTAACTATGGCTACACCTTC
few TRBJ2-3 TRBV19 NA CASSIVNSGDTQYF TGTGCCAGTAGTATAGTTAACTCGGGGGATACGCAGTATTTT
few TRBJ2-3 TRBV11-2 NA CASTLESGDTQYF TGTGCCAGCACCCTAGAGAGTGGAGATACGCAGTATTTT
few TRBJ2-4 TRBV4-3 NA CASSRKQGTKNIQYF TGCGCCAGCAGCCGAAAACAGGGTACCAAAAACATTCAGTACTTC
few TRBJ2-7 TRBV5-1 TRBD2 CASSLTTSGSYEQYF TGCGCCAGCAGTCTTACGACTAGCGGCTCCTACGAGCAGTACTTC
few TRBJ2-1 TRBV7-9 TRBD1 CASSFTGDSYNEQFF TGTGCCAGCAGCTTTACAGGGGACTCCTACAATGAGCAGTTCTTC
few TRBJ2-5 TRBV29-1 TRBD1 CSSGGKETQYF TGCAGCTCAGGGGGCAAAGAGACCCAGTACTTC
few TRBJ2-5 TRBV15 NA CATSRDQGKETQYF TGTGCCACCAGCAGAGATCAGGGTAAAGAGACCCAGTACTTC
NA TRBJ2-3 TRBV5-4 TRBD1 CASSLGTGVDTQYF TGTGCCAGCAGCTTGGGGACAGGGGTCGATACGCAGTATTTT
NA TRBJ2-2 TRBV29-1 NA CSAGRRTGELFF TGCAGCGCTGGACGGAGAACCGGGGAGCTGTTTTTT
NA TRBJ1-5 TRBV28 NA CASSVVLTGQPQHF TGTGCCAGCAGTGTCGTGCTCACAGGTCAGCCCCAGCATTTT
NA TRBJ1-1 TRBV29-1 NA CSGARTSNTEAFF TGCAGCGGGGCTCGGACCTCCAACACTGAAGCTTTCTTT
NA TRBJ2-3 TRBV9 NA CASSLAGRTDTQYF TGTGCCAGCAGCCTAGCAGGCCGCACAGATACGCAGTATTTT
NA TRBJ2-1 TRBV7-2 TRBD2 CASSVERGTYNEQFF TGTGCCAGCAGCGTGGAGCGGGGGACCTACAATGAGCAGTTCTTC
few TRBJ2-1 TRBV18 NA CASSPEGGRGNEQFF TGTGCCAGCTCACCCGAGGGGGGCAGGGGCAATGAGCAGTTCTTC
few TRBJ1-6 TRBV7-2 TRBD1 CASSLRQGLYNSPLHF TGTGCCAGCAGCCTTAGACAGGGCTTGTATAATTCACCCCTCCACTTT